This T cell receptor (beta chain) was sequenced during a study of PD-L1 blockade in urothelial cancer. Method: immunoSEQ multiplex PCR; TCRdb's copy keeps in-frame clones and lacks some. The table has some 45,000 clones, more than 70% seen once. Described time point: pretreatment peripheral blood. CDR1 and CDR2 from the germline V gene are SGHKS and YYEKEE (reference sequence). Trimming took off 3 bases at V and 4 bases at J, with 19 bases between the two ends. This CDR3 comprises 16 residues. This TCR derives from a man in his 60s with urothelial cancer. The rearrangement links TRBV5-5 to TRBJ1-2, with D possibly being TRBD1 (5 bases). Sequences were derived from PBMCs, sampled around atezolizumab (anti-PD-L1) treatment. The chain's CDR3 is CASSSGEDRSIYGYTF. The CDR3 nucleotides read TGTGCCAGCAGCTCGGGGGAAGACCGATCAATCTATGGCTACACCTTC.